This TCR beta chain was obtained from a study of T cells after yellow fever vaccination. The study, taken as a whole, reports: Although the secondary response was weaker, it peaked faster, at day 5 versus 15. Re-detected after boosting: most primary clones, 96% of CD4 and 88% of CD8. Among all clonotypes, a small share was observed in both CD4 and CD8 compartments.

This clonotype was seen repeatedly, ten times or more. Antigen specificity is unknown. 5'RACE template switching produced TCR cDNA carrying a universal primer site and UMIs. TCRdb analysed the 5' RACE reads with MiXCR anew, one entry per CDR3 protein. The profile shows 230,000 or so distinct CDR3 sequences, more than 3.5% of them singletons. Trimming took 0 bases from V and 3 from J; bases not matched to a gene: 4. This CDR3 is built from 15 residues. CDR1 is SGHRS and CDR2 is YFSETQ in the germline V gene. This chain joins TRBV5-1 and TRBJ2-7, with 9 bases lining up with TRBD1. The sequencing here drew on PBMCs, taken 15 days after the yellow fever booster vaccination. This TCR came from a man between 18 and 29 years old who received the YFV17D yellow fever vaccine. The CDR3 sequence: CASSLALGQGYEQYF. As DNA, the CDR3 is TGCGCCAGCAGCTTGGCATTGGGACAGGGCTACGAGCAGTACTTC.